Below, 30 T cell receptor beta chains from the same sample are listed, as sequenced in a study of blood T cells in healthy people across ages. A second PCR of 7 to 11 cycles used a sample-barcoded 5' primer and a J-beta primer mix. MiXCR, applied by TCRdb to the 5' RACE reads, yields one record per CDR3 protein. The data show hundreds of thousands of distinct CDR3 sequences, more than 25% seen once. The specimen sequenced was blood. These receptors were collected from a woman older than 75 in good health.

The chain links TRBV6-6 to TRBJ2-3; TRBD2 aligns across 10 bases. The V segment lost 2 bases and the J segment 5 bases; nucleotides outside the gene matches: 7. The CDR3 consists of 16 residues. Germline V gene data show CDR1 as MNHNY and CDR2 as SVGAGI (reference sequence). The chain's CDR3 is CASSYVLAGVLDTQYF. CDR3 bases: TGTGCCAGCAGTTACGTCCTAGCGGGAGTTTTAGATACGCAGTATTTT.

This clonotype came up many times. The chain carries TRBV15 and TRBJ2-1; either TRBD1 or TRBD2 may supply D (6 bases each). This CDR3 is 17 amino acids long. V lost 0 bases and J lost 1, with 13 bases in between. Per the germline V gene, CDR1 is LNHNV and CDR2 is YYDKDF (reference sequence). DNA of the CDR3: TGTGCCACCAGCAGAGATTCTGGGGGGCCGTCCTACAATGAGCAGTTCTTC. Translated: CATSRDSGGPSYNEQFF.

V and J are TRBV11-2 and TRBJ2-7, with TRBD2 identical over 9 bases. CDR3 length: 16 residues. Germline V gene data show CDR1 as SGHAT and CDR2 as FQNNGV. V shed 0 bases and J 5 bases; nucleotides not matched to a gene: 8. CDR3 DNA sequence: TGTGCCAGCAGCTTAGAGGGGCTAGCGGGGAGCGACGAGCAGTACTTC. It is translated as CASSLEGLAGSDEQYF.

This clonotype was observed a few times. CDR3 DNA: TGTGCCAGCAGCCAAGATCTACTAACCACCGGGGAGCTGTTTTTT. This encodes CASSQDLLTTGELFF. V usage is TRBV3-1 and J usage is TRBJ2-2; D is undetermined. Per germline, CDR1 LGHDT and CDR2 YNNKEL (reference sequence). Trimming shortened V by 0 bases and J by 4 bases, and 9 bases separated the two germline ends. This CDR3 comprises 15 residues. Supplemented by reference TRBV3-1 and TRBJ2-2, the full variable domain reads DTAVSQTPKYLVTQMGNDKSIKCEQNLGHDTMYWYKQDSKKFLKIMFSYNNKELIINETVPNRFSPKSPDKAHLNLHINSLELGDSAVYFCASSQDLLTTGELFFGEGSRLTVL.

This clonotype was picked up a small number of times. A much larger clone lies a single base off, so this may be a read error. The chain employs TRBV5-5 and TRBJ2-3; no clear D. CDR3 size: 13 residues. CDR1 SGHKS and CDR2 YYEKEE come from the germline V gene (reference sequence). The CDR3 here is CASSLAFPDMQYF. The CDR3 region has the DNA TGTGCCAGCAGCTTGGCGTTCCCAGATATGCAGTATTTT.

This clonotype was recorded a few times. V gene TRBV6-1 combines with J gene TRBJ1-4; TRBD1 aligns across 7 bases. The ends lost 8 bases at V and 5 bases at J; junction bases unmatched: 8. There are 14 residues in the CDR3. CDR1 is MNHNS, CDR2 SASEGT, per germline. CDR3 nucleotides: TGTGCCAGCGCGGTGGACAGGTTGAATGAAAAACTGTTTTTT. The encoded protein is CASAVDRLNEKLFF.

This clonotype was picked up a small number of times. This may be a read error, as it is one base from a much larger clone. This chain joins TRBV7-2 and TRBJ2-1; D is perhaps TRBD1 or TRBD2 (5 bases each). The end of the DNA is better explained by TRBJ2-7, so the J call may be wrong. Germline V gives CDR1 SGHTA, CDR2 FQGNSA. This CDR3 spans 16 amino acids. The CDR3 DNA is TGTGCCAGCACCCCTGGGGGTAGGGACCGCTACAATGAGCAGTACTTC. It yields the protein CASTPGGRDRYNEQYF.

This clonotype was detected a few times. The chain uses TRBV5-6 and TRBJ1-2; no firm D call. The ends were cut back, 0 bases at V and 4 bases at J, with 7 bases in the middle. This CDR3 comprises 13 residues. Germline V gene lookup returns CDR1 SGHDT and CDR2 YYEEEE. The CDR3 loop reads CASSLDKVYGYTF. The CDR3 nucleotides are TGTGCCAGCAGCTTGGACAAAGTCTATGGCTACACCTTC.

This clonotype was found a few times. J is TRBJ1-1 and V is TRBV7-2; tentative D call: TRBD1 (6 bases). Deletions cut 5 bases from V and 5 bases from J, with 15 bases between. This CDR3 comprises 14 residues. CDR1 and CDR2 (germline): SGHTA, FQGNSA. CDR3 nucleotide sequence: TGTGCCAGCAGCCCTAGTTTAGGGGGAACTGAAGCTTTCTTT. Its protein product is CASSPSLGGTEAFF.

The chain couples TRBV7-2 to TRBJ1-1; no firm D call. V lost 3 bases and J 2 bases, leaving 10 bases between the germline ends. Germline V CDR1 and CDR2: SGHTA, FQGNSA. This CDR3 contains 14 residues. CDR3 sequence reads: CASSFTRTNTEAFF. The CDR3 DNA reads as TGTGCCAGCAGCTTTACAAGAACAAACACTGAAGCTTTCTTT.

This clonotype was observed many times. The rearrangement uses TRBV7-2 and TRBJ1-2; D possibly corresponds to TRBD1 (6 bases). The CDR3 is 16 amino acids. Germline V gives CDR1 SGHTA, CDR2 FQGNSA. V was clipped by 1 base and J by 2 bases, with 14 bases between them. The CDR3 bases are TGTGCCAGCAGCTTAGAGGGTGGGGGCCTGAACTATGGCTACACCTTC. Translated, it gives CASSLEGGGLNYGYTF.

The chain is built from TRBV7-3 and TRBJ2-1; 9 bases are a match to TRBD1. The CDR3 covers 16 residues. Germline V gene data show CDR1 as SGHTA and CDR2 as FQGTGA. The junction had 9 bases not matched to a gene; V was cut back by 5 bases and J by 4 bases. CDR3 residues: CASSLQQGAGYNEQFF. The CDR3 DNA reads TGTGCCAGCAGCCTCCAACAGGGGGCGGGTTACAATGAGCAGTTCTTC. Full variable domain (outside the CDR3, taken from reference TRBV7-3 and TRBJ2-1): GAGVSQTPSNKVTEKGKYVELRCDPISGHTALYWYRQSLGQGPEFLIYFQGTGAADDSGLPNDRFFAVRPEGSVSTLKIQRTERGDSAVYLCASSLQQGAGYNEQFFGPGTRLTVL.

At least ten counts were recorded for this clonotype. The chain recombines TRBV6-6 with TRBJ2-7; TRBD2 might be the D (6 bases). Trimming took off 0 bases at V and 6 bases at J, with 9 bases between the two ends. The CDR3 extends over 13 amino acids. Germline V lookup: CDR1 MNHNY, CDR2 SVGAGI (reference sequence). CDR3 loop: CASSYSLGGEQYF. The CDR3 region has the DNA TGTGCCAGCAGTTACTCCCTCGGGGGCGAGCAGTACTTC.

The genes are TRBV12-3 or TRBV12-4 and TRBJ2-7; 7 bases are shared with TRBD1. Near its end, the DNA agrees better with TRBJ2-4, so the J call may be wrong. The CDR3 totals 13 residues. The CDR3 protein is CASSSGQVDIQYF. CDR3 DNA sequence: TGTGCCAGCAGCTCCGGACAGGTAGACATTCAGTACTTC.

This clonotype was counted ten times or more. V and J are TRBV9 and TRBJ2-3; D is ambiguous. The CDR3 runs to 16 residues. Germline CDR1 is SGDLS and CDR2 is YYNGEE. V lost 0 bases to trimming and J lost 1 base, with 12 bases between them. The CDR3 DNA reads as TGTGCCAGCAGCGTAGGACCCTCTCGGGGCACAGATACGCAGTATTTT. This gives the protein CASSVGPSRGTDTQYF.

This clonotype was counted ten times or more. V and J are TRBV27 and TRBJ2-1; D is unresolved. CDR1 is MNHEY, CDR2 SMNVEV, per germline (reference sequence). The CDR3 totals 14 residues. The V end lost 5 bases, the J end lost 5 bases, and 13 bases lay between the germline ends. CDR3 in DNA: TGTGCCAGCAGTCCCTTCGGGTCAAACAATGAGCAGTTCTTC. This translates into CASSPFGSNNEQFF.

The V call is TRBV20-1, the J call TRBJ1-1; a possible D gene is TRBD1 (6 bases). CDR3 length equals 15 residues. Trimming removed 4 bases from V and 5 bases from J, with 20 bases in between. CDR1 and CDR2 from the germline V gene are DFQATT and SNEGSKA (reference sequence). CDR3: CSANKGRQGRTEAFF. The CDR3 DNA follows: TGCAGTGCTAATAAGGGTCGGCAGGGGAGGACTGAAGCTTTCTTT.

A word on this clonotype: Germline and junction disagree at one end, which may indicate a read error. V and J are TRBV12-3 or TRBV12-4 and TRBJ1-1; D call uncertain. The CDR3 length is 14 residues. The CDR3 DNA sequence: TGTGCCAACAGTTTCCAGAGATCGAACACTGAAGCTTTCTTT. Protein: CANSFQRSNTEAFF.

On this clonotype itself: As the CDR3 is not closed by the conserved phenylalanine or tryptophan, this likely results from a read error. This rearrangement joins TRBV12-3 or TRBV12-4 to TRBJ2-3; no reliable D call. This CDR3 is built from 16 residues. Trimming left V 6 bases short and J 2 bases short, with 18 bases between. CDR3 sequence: CASSYTLVVVTDTQYS. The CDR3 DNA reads TGTGCCAGCAGCTATACTCTGGTGGTGGTCACAGATACGCAGTATTCT.

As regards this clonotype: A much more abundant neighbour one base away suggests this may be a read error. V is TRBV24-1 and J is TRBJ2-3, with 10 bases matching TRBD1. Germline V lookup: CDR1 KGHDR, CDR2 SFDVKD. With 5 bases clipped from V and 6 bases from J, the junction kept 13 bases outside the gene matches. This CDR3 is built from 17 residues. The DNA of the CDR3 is TGTGCCACCAGTGTCCCCACAGGACAGGGGGATCGTGATACGCAGTATTTT. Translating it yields CATSVPTGQGDRDTQYF.

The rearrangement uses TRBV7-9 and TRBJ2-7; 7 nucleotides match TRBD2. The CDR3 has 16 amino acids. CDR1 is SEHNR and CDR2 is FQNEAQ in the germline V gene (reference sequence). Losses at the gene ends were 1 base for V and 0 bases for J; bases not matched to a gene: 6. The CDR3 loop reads CASSLVGGTTSYEQYF. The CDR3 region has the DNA TGTGCCAGCAGCTTAGTCGGGGGGACTACCTCCTACGAGCAGTACTTC.

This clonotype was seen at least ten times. CDR3: CSVVTGSTGNTEAFF. The DNA for the CDR3 is TGCAGCGTCGTAACAGGGAGCACCGGGAACACTGAAGCTTTCTTT. J is TRBJ1-1 and V is TRBV29-1, with a tentative D call TRBD1 (6 bases). Trimming stripped 6 bases from V and 1 base from J, with 18 bases between. The germline gives CDR1 SQVTM, CDR2 ANQGSEA. The CDR3 contains 15 residues.

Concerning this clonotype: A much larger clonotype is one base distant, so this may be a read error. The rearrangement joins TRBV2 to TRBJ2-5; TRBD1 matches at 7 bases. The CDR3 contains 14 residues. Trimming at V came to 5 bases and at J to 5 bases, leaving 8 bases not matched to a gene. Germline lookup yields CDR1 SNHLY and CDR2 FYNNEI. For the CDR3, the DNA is TGTGCCAGCAGTAAACAGGGGCGAGAGGAGACCCAGTACTTC. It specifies CASSKQGREETQYF.

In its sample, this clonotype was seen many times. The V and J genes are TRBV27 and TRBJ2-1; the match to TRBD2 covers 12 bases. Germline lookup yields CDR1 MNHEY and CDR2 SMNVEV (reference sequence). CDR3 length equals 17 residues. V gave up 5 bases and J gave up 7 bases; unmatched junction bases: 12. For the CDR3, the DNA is TGTGCCAGCAGTACCCGCATAGTACTAGCGGGGGGAAATGAGCAGTTCTTC. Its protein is CASSTRIVLAGGNEQFF.

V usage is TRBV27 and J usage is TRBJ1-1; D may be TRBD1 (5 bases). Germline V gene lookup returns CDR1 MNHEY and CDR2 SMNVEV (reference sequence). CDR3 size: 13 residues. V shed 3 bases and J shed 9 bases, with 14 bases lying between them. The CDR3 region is CASSLRGTGKAFF. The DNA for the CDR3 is TGTGCCAGCAGTTTGAGGGGAACGGGGAAAGCTTTCTTT.

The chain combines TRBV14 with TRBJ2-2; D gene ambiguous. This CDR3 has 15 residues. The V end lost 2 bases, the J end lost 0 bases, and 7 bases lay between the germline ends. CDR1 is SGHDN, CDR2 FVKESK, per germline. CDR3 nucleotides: TGTGCCAGCAGCCAAACCGGATCGAACACCGGGGAGCTGTTTTTT. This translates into CASSQTGSNTGELFF.

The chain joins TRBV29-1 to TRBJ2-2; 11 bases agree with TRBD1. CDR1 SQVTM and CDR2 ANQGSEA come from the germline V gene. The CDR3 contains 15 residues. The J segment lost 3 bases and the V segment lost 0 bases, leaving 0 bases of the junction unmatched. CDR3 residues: CSVEEDRGHTGELFF. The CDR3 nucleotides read TGCAGCGTTGAAGAGGACAGGGGGCACACCGGGGAGCTGTTTTTT.

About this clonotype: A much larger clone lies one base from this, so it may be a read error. CDR3 bases: TGTGCCAGCAGTTGCAGCCAGGGTGAGAACTACGAGCAGTACTTC. Its protein is CASSCSQGENYEQYF. The rearrangement uses TRBV6-6 and TRBJ2-7; D might be TRBD1 (5 bases). Deletions cut 4 bases from V and 3 bases from J, with 16 bases between. This CDR3 is built from 15 residues. Germline V gives CDR1 MNHNY, CDR2 SVGAGI (reference sequence).

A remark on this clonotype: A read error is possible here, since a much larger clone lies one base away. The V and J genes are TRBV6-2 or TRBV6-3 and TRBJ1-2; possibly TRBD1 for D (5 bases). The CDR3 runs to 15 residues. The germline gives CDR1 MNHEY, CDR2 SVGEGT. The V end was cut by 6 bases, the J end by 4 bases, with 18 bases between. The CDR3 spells CASSIGASSFYGYTF. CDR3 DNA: TGTGCCAGCAGCATAGGGGCCAGCAGTTTCTATGGCTACACCTTC.

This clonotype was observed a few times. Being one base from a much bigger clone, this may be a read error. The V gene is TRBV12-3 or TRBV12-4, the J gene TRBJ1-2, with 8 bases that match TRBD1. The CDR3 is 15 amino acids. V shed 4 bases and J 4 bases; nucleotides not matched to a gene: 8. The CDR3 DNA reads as TGTGCCAGCAGTTCATCCGGGACAGGCTGCTATGGCTACACCTTC. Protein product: CASSSSGTGCYGYTF.